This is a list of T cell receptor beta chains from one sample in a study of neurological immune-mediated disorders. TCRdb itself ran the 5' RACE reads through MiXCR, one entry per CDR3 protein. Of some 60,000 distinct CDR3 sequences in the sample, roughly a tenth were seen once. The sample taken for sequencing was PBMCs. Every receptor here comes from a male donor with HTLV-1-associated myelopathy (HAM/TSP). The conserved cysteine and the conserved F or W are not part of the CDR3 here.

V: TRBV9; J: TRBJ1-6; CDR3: ASSSRQGYSPLH
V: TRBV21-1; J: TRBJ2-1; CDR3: ASSRRKYRVGGPDYNEQF
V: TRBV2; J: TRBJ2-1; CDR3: ARGIATKLNEQF
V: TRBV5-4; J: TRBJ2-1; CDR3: ASSFDSYNEQF
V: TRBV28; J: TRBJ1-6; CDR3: ASSFGPEYNSPLH
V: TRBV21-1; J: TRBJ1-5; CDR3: ASSRRSGPHNSNQPQH
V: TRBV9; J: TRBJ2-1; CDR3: ASSVEAQFSSYNEQF
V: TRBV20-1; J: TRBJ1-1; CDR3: SAPFGGGSTEAF
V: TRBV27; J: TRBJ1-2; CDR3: ANSFLLKGRSNYGYT
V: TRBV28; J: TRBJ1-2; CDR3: ASSSRDRAVYGYT
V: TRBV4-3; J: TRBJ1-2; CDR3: ASSQNRGYGYT
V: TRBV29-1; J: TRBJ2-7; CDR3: SVVGLASTGSYEQY
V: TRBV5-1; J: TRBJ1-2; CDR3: ASSENPGQGVGYGYT
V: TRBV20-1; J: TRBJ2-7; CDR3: SAERDRGNYEQY
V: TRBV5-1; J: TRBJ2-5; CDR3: ASSLARQGRNQETQY
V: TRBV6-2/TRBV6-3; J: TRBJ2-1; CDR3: ASSGLSSGGYNEQF
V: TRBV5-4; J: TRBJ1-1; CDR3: ASSQEDRGIVAEAF
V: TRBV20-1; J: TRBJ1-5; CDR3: SASRTNSNQPQH
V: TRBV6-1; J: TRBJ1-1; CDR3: ASSETPRGNTEAF
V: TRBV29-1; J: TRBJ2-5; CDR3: SVEGQKETQY
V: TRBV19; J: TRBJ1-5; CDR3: ASSLGGTQH
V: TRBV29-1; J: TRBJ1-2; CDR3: SVMGHQNYGYT
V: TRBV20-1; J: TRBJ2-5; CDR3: SATTSGGETQY
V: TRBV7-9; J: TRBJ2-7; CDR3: ASSLEGAREQY
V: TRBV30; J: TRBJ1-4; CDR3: AWKSENLGEKLF
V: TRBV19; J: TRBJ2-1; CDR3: ASQTLAGEHNEQF
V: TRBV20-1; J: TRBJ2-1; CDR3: SVIQSPSDNEQF
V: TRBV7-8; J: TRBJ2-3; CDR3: ASSLDAGTSTDTQY
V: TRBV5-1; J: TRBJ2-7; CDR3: ASSWSGLPSGEQY
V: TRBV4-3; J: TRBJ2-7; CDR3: ASSQDGTRGREQY
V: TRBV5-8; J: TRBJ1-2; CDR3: ASSFYICTLPVGGDYGYT
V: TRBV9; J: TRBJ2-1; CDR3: ASSPRGPSGNEQF
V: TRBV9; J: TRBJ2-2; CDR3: TSSLNPYTWELF
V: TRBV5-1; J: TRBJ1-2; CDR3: ASTPGKTGNYT
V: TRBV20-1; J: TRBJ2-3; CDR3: SARTGGTDTQY
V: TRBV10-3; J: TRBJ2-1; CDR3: AISESTSGYEQF
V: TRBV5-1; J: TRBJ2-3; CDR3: ATKDREYQDTQY
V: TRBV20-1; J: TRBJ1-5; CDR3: SAGDRGIQPQH
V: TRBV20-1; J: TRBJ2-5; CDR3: SASTPHGDQY
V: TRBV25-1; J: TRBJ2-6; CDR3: ASSEYTGSGANVLT
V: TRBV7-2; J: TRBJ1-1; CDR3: ASSSRGRLYEAF
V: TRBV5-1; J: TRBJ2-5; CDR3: ASGEQQETQY
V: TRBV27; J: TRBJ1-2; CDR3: ASSPSRLGYGYT
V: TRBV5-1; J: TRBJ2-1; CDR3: ASSLASGASGGAGDNEQF
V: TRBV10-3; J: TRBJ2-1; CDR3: AISESPGRGGEQF
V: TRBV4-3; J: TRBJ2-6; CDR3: ASAVGPSGANVLT
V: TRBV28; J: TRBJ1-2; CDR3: ASSLQLGYT
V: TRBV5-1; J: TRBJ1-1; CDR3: ASSMRRGDTEAF
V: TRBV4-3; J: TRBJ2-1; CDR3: ASSQVLAGTWNEQF
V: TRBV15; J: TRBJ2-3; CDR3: ATSRPTDTQY
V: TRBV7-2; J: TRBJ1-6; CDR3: ASSLRREGSPLH
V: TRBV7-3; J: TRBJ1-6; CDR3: ASSLRGSNSPLH
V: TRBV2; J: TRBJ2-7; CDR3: ASILGQGRSEQY
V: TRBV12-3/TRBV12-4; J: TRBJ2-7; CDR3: ASSNSGGGAFHEQY
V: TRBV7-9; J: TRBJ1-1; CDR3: ASSPMMGVTEAF
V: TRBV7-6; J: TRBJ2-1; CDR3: ASSLFSGGPFLVKQF
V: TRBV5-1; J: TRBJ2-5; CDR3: ASSVQGGEETQY